The 5 T cell receptor beta chains in this list originate from one sample, sequenced in a study of blood T cell repertoires in COVID-19. The assay was immunoSEQ multiplex PCR, and TCRdb's table has in-frame clones only and misses some. The top ten hold 2% to 3% of the sample, which has approximately 280,000 clones, less than 85% seen once. The sequenced sample consisted of PBMCs or T cells enriched from blood (not recorded which). The receptor source for this set is a woman aged 45-60 years who had recovered from COVID-19.

This rearrangement joins TRBV9 to TRBJ1-3; D is uncertain. This CDR3 is built from 14 residues. V was cut by 6 bases and J by 0 bases, with 10 bases left in between. The germline V gene encodes CDR1 SGDLS and CDR2 YYNGEE. The CDR3 protein is CASKTGISGNTIYF. The CDR3 nucleotides read TGTGCCAGCAAAACGGGGATCTCTGGAAACACCATATATTTT.

This chain connects TRBV5-1 to TRBJ1-4; D is unclear. Between the trimmed V and J ends, which lost 0 bases and 4 bases, there was a span of 10 bases. Germline lookup yields CDR1 SGHRS and CDR2 YFSETQ. The CDR3 extends over 15 amino acids. CDR3 sequence reads: CASSLDQQSNEKLFF. CDR3 in DNA: TGCGCCAGCAGCTTGGACCAACAGAGTAATGAAAAACTGTTTTTT.

The gene calls are TRBV7-8 and TRBJ2-1; 13 bases map to TRBD2. J gave up 5 bases and V 0 bases, and 4 bases lay outside the gene matches. The CDR3 contains 17 residues. Germline CDR1 SGHVS, CDR2 FQNEAQ. CDR3 sequence reads: CASSLAGGLAGNNEQFF. The CDR3 DNA reads as TGTGCCAGCAGCTTAGCGGGGGGACTAGCGGGAAACAATGAGCAGTTCTTC.

The rearrangement links TRBV28 to TRBJ2-3; 9 bases line up with TRBD1. Germline V lookup: CDR1 MDHEN, CDR2 SYDVKM. J was trimmed by 1 base and V by 10 bases; bases with no gene match: 9. The CDR3 runs to 15 residues. The CDR3 sequence: CAITGTGLGTDTQYF. DNA of the CDR3: TGTGCCATAACCGGGACAGGGCTGGGCACAGATACGCAGTATTTT.

The V call is TRBV20-1, the J call TRBJ2-7; weak D call: TRBD2 (6 bases). The CDR3 spans 11 residues. V shed 8 bases and J shed 2 bases, with 10 bases lying between them. Germline loops: CDR1 DFQATT, CDR2 SNEGSKA (reference sequence). CDR3 amino acids: CSCGTTYEQYF. In nucleotides, the CDR3 is TGCAGTTGCGGGACCACCTACGAGCAGTACTTC.